This TCR beta chain was sequenced during a study of tumor-infiltrating lymphocytes in localized non-small cell lung cancer. Study in general: Several tumor histologies, both smoking statuses, and some post-neoadjuvant chemotherapy samples were included. Tumor tissue and non-adjacent uninvolved lung came from each patient.

As to this clone: Antigen: not known.

Produced via immunoSEQ multiplex PCR; TCRdb's table is partial and in-frame only. Of 10,000 to 13,000 clones in the sample, around 85% were seen once. Whole-study findings and limits: Compared with uninvolved lung, tumors showed higher T cell infiltration by TCRbeta sequencing.

The germline V gene has CDR1 ENHRY and CDR2 SYGVKD. The CDR3 contains 12 residues. Deletions cut 2 bases from V and 10 bases from J, with 11 bases between. The origin of this receptor is a human donor with non-small cell lung cancer. Sequences were obtained from uninvolved lung tissue not adjacent to the tumor. The V gene is TRBV10-3, the J gene TRBJ1-2; D remains unclear. The DNA for the CDR3 is TGTGCCATCAGTGAGCTGAGTCGGGACTACACCTTC. Its protein is CAISELSRDYTF.